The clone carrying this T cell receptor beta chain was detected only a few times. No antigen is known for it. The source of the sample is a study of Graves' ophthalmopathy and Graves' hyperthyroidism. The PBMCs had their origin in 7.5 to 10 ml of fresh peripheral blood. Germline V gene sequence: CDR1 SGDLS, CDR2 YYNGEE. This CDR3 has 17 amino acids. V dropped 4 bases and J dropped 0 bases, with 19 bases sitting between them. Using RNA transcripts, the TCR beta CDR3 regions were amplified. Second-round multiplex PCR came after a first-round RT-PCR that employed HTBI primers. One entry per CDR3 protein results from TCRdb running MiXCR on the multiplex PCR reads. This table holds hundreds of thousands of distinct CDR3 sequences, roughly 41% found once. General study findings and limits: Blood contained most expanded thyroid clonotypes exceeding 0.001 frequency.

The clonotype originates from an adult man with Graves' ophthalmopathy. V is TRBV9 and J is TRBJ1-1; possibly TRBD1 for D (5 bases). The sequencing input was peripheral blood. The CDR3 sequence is CASSQELSTDVNTEAFF. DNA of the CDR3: TGTGCCAGCAGCCAAGAGTTATCGACAGATGTGAACACTGAAGCTTTCTTT.